The 21 T cell receptor beta chains below come from one sample, sequenced in a study of blood T cells in healthy people across ages. A J-beta primer mix and a sample-barcoded 5' primer were used in a second PCR of about 6 to 12 cycles. TCRdb independently ran MiXCR on the 5' RACE reads; one entry per CDR3 protein. The sample lists fewer than 1,000,000 distinct CDR3 sequences, under 55% occurring once. Sequences were obtained from blood. The receptors were sampled from a man between 60 and 70 years old in good health.

This clonotype has more than one count but fewer than ten. The chain joins TRBV10-3 to TRBJ1-2; 7 nucleotides match TRBD1. Per germline, CDR1 ENHRY and CDR2 SYGVKD. CDR3 size: 15 residues. The junction had 9 bases not matched to a gene; V was cut back by 8 bases and J by 0 bases. Written as DNA, the CDR3 is TGTGCCATCTCGAAATGGACAGGAACTAACTATGGCTACACCTTC. Amino acids: CAISKWTGTNYGYTF.

V usage is TRBV3-1 and J usage is TRBJ1-1; D gene unclear. CDR1 LGHDT and CDR2 YNNKEL come from the germline V gene (reference sequence). This CDR3 has 13 amino acids. The ends were cut back, 4 bases at V and 6 bases at J, with 12 bases in the middle. The CDR3 nucleotides read TGTGCCAGCAGCCGCCCTGGATTCGCTGAAGCTTTCTTT. The encoded protein is CASSRPGFAEAFF.

This chain links TRBV3-1 with TRBJ1-1; D unclear. Trimming took off 4 bases at V and 1 base at J, with 7 bases between the two ends. CDR3 size: 13 residues. Germline assignment: CDR1 LGHDT and CDR2 YNNKEL (reference sequence). CDR3: CASSRYGNTEAFF. Here the CDR3 DNA reads TGTGCCAGCAGCCGGTACGGGAACACTGAAGCTTTCTTT.

This chain joins TRBV7-2 and TRBJ2-7, with TRBD2 identical over 9 bases. V was clipped by 5 bases and J by 5 bases; unmatched bases: 16. The CDR3 contains 17 residues. Germline V gene sequence: CDR1 SGHTA, CDR2 FQGNSA. The CDR3 here is CASSLGGPGLAFHEQYF. The CDR3 DNA reads TGTGCCAGCAGCCTAGGAGGTCCGGGACTAGCTTTCCACGAGCAGTACTTC.

The rearrangement links TRBV5-5 to TRBJ2-5; D not resolved. V lost 3 bases to trimming and J lost 1 base, with 22 bases between them. The CDR3 has 18 residues. Germline CDR1 is SGHKS and CDR2 is YYEKEE (reference sequence). CDR3 amino acids: CASSWTAERKVIQETQYF. In DNA form, the CDR3 reads TGTGCCAGCAGCTGGACGGCCGAAAGGAAAGTTATCCAAGAGACCCAGTACTTC.

Remarks on this clonotype: A much larger clone differs from this one at a single base, so this may be a read error. This chain uses TRBV29-1 with TRBJ2-6; TRBD1 agrees at 7 bases. With V trimmed by 4 bases and J by 2 bases, 11 bases remained unmatched. CDR1 and CDR2 (germline): SQVTM, ANQGSEA. This CDR3 is built from 17 residues. CDR3 residues: CSVGWDSHVAGANVLTF. For the CDR3, the DNA is TGCAGCGTTGGATGGGACAGCCATGTAGCTGGGGCCAACGTCCTGACTTTC.

The chain couples TRBV11-2 to TRBJ2-7, with D possibly TRBD2 on 5 matching bases. This CDR3 comprises 14 residues. The germline V and J ends were trimmed by 0 bases and 4 bases, with 10 bases remaining between them. Germline values: CDR1 SGHAT, CDR2 FQNNGV. The CDR3 region has the DNA TGTGCCAGCAGCTTAGATCCCGGGATATACGAGCAGTACTTC. Encoded protein: CASSLDPGIYEQYF.

This clonotype was seen more than once but under ten times. This chain connects TRBV28 to TRBJ2-6; D unclear. The CDR3 runs 17 residues. Germline values: CDR1 MDHEN, CDR2 SYDVKM. V lost 6 bases and J lost 4, with 19 bases in between. The CDR3 DNA follows: TGTGCCAGCAGGACAACGGGTCTCCATTACGGGGCCAACGTCCTGACTTTC. As protein: CASRTTGLHYGANVLTF.

The rearrangement joins TRBV2 to TRBJ2-3; D perhaps matches TRBD1 (5 bases). Trimming pared 4 bases from V and 0 bases from J, leaving 8 bases between. CDR1 is SNHLY, CDR2 FYNNEI, per germline. The CDR3 contains 14 residues. CDR3 amino acids: CASSVGASTDTQYF. CDR3 sequence (DNA): TGTGCCAGCAGTGTAGGGGCTAGCACAGATACGCAGTATTTT.

This chain connects TRBV12-3 or TRBV12-4 to TRBJ2-3; 7 bases line up with TRBD2. J lost 4 bases, V lost 4 bases, and 8 bases had no gene match. The CDR3 spans 15 residues. Here the CDR3 reads CASSSVGGIADTQYF. Here the CDR3 DNA reads TGTGCCAGCAGTTCCGTGGGGGGGATTGCAGATACGCAGTATTTT.

This clonotype was counted a few times. The V call is TRBV5-5, the J call TRBJ2-5, with D perhaps assigned TRBD1 or TRBD2 (6 bases each). Germline CDR1 reads SGHKS; CDR2 reads YYEKEE (reference sequence). Trimming shortened V by 0 bases and J by 4 bases, and 13 bases separated the two germline ends. The CDR3 has 15 residues. The CDR3 DNA sequence: TGTGCCAGCAGCTTGGTTCGGGGGCCCGGAGAGACCCAGTACTTC. This codes for CASSLVRGPGETQYF. The variable domain in full, with the rest retrieved from reference TRBV5-5 and TRBJ2-5, is DAGVTQSPTHLIKTRGQQVTLRCSPISGHKSVSWYQQVLGQGPQFIFQYYEKEERGRGNFPDRFSARQFPNYSSELNVNALLLGDSALYLCASSLVRGPGETQYFGPGTRLLVL.

In its sample, this clonotype was seen a few times. The rearrangement joins TRBV27 to TRBJ2-3; D might be TRBD2 (6 bases). V was shortened by 9 bases and J by 3 bases, with 28 bases between the two germline ends. CDR3 length: 18 residues. Germline V lookup: CDR1 MNHEY, CDR2 SMNVEV (reference sequence). The CDR3 region has the DNA TGTGCCAGTCTCTCTCGTCGTCCTACCGGGACTCGGACAGATACGCAGTATTTT. It yields the protein CASLSRRPTGTRTDTQYF.

The rearrangement joins TRBV20-1 to TRBJ2-3; D may be TRBD2 (5 bases). Germline V gene lookup returns CDR1 DFQATT and CDR2 SNEGSKA (reference sequence). CDR3 length equals 12 residues. V lost 3 bases and J lost 5, with 9 bases in between. The CDR3 protein is CSASYGEDTQYF. CDR3 DNA sequence: TGCAGTGCTAGTTACGGGGAAGATACGCAGTATTTT.

This chain uses TRBV20-1 with TRBJ1-6, with D unclear. Trimming removed 3 bases from V and 8 bases from J, with 14 bases in between. The germline CDR1 and CDR2 sequences are DFQATT and SNEGSKA (reference sequence). The CDR3 extends over 14 amino acids. CDR3: CSARSGKNDSPLHF. The CDR3 nucleotides are TGCAGTGCTAGGTCCGGGAAGAATGATTCACCCCTCCACTTT.

The V call is TRBV12-3 or TRBV12-4, the J call TRBJ2-5, with D uncertain. There are 14 residues in the CDR3. Trimming pared 3 bases from V and 5 bases from J, leaving 13 bases between. As DNA, the CDR3 is TGTGCCAGCAGTTTTTCCGGGTACCGGGAGACCCAGTACTTC. Residues: CASSFSGYRETQYF.

The count of this clonotype is one. The rearrangement joins TRBV5-1 to TRBJ2-4; a possible D gene is TRBD2 (6 bases). This CDR3 spans 12 amino acids. Trimming shortened V by 4 bases and J by 9 bases, and 11 bases separated the two germline ends. Per the germline V gene, CDR1 is SGHRS and CDR2 is YFSETQ. Here the CDR3 reads CASSPSGGIQYF. CDR3 bases: TGCGCCAGCAGCCCCTCCGGGGGCATTCAGTACTTC.

This clonotype has just a few counts. The rearrangement links TRBV20-1 to TRBJ2-1, with 9 bases identical to TRBD2. The germline gives CDR1 DFQATT, CDR2 SNEGSKA (reference sequence). The V segment lost 0 bases and the J segment 12 bases; nucleotides outside the gene matches: 15. The CDR3 runs to 16 residues. CDR3 bases: TGCAGTGCTAGAGATGGGGGTGCTAGCGGGGCCAAGGGGCAGTTCTTC. As protein: CSARDGGASGAKGQFF.

The genes are TRBV4-3 and TRBJ2-3, with a tentative D call TRBD2 (5 bases). In germline, CDR1 is LGHNA, CDR2 YSLEER. V gave up 1 base and J gave up 4 bases, with 12 bases separating them. The CDR3 totals 15 residues. The CDR3, as DNA: TGCGCCAGCAGCCAAGGTGGCGGGTACCCAGATACGCAGTATTTT. Its translation: CASSQGGGYPDTQYF.

This clonotype was seen a few times. The CDR3 DNA reads as TGCAGCGCTGTGGGGTCTACCTTCCACAATGAGCAGTTCTTC. This sequence encodes CSAVGSTFHNEQFF. The genes are TRBV29-1 and TRBJ2-1, with D uncertain. The CDR3 has 14 amino acids. Trimming took off 7 bases at V and 5 bases at J, with 18 bases between the two ends. CDR1 is SQVTM, CDR2 ANQGSEA, per germline.

This clonotype was seen a handful of times. The V gene is TRBV20-1, the J gene TRBJ1-2; 8 bases agree with TRBD1. V dropped 8 bases and J dropped 7; count of bases not matched to a gene: 6. The CDR3 sequence is 11 residues long. Germline CDR1 is DFQATT and CDR2 is SNEGSKA (reference sequence). This CDR3 reads CSFWTGSGYTF. The CDR3 DNA is TGCAGTTTTTGGACAGGGTCTGGCTACACCTTC.

The chain uses TRBV29-1 and TRBJ2-7, with D perhaps matching TRBD2 (5 bases). The V and J ends lost 3 bases and 3 bases respectively, with 18 bases between them. Germline V gene lookup returns CDR1 SQVTM and CDR2 ANQGSEA. The CDR3 sequence is 15 residues long. The CDR3 sequence: CSVDRSREGSYEQYF. The CDR3 DNA reads TGCAGCGTTGACCGCAGCAGAGAGGGTAGCTACGAGCAGTACTTC.